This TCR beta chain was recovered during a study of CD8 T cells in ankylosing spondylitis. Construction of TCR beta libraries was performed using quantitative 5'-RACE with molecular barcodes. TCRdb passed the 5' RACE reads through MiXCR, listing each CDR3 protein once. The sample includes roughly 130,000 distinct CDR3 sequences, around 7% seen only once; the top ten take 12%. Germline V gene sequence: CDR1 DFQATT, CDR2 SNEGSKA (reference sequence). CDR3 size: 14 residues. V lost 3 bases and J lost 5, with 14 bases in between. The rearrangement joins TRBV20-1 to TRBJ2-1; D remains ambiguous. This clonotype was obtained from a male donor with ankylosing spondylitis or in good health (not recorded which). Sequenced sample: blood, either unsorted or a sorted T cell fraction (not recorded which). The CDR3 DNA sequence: TGCAGTGCTAGGCCCCTTGAAGGGCACAATGAGCAGTTCTTC. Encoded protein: CSARPLEGHNEQFF.